These 26 T cell receptor beta chains originate from one sample sequenced in a study of T cell responses to AZD1222 COVID-19 vaccine. TCRdb keeps only in-frame clones here, not all; method: immunoSEQ multiplex PCR. The profile covers roughly 120,000 clones, with roughly 90% appearing a single time and roughly 4% taken by the ten largest. This sample comprised peripheral blood, obtained on day 0 of AZD1222 vaccination. These receptor sequences come from an adult in good health.

The table lists this clone with a count of one. This chain uses TRBV21-1 with TRBJ2-5. TRBV21-1 is designated a pseudogene. This CDR3 contains 12 residues. This CDR3 reads CASRGYQETQYF. CDR3 sequence (DNA): TGTGCCAGCAGGGGATATCAAGAGACCCAGTACTTC.

The sample holds one count of this clone. The rearrangement uses TRBV7-3 and TRBJ2-2, with D perhaps matching TRBD2 (5 bases). CDR1 SGHTA and CDR2 FQGTGA come from the germline V gene. V gave up 5 bases and J gave up 3 bases, with 13 bases separating them. This CDR3 contains 15 residues. Written as DNA, the CDR3 is TGTGCCAGCAGCCCGCGAGCGGAGTACACCGGGGAGCTGTTTTTT. Its protein is CASSPRAEYTGELFF.

The DNA for the CDR3 is TGTGCCAGCAGAGGGGGGACATCTCGGGTCTACGAGCAGTACTTC. As protein: CASRGGTSRVYEQYF. This chain joins TRBV6-5 and TRBJ2-7; either TRBD1 or TRBD2 may fit D (6 bases each). CDR3 length: 15 amino acids. V was clipped by 6 bases and J by 3 bases, with 18 bases between them. The germline V gene has CDR1 MNHEY and CDR2 SVGAGI.

This rearrangement joins TRBV6-5 to TRBJ2-5; 7 nucleotides match TRBD1. V lost 2 bases and J lost 4; bases outside the gene matches: 7. This CDR3 spans 15 amino acids. CDR1 MNHEY and CDR2 SVGAGI come from the germline V gene. This CDR3 is CASSYPTGAAETQYF. DNA of the CDR3: TGTGCCAGCAGTTACCCAACAGGGGCGGCAGAGACCCAGTACTTC.

The V gene is TRBV5-1, the J gene TRBJ1-1; 7 nucleotides agree with TRBD1. Germline CDR1 and CDR2: SGHRS and YFSETQ. This CDR3 region has 14 residues. V dropped 0 bases and J dropped 10; count of bases not matched to a gene: 9. The DNA for the CDR3 is TGCGCCAGCAGCTTGGGGCAGGGGGTTGAGGGAGCTTTCTTT. It yields the protein CASSLGQGVEGAFF.

The J gene is TRBJ2-7, the V gene TRBV27, with 11 bases that match TRBD2. The ends lost 6 bases at V and 3 bases at J; junction bases unmatched: 13. The CDR3 totals 17 residues. Per the germline V gene, CDR1 is MNHEY and CDR2 is SMNVEV (reference sequence). CDR3 bases: TGTGCCAGCAGCCACCTAGCGGGGGGTATCTCAATCTACGAGCAGTACTTC. As protein: CASSHLAGGISIYEQYF.

V and J are TRBV7-3 and TRBJ1-1, with a possible D match to TRBD1 (5 bases). Germline lookup yields CDR1 SGHTA and CDR2 FQGTGA. The CDR3 has 17 amino acids. Trimming cost V 5 bases and J 4 bases, with 23 bases left between them. The CDR3 reads CASSPGGWDRSGTEAFF. The CDR3 bases are TGTGCCAGCAGCCCGGGGGGTTGGGACCGCAGCGGCACTGAAGCTTTCTTT.

The gene calls are TRBV5-1 and TRBJ1-2; D not resolved. The CDR3 totals 13 residues. Germline V gene sequence: CDR1 SGHRS, CDR2 YFSETQ. Between the trimmed V and J ends, which lost 1 base and 0 bases, there was a span of 4 bases. The CDR3 region is CASSLTTNYGYTF. In DNA form, the CDR3 reads TGCGCCAGCAGCTTGACTACTAACTATGGCTACACCTTC.

The CDR3 loop reads CASKGQGFDYGYTF. The CDR3 DNA is TGTGCCAGCAAGGGACAGGGCTTTGACTATGGCTACACCTTC. V and J are TRBV2 and TRBJ1-2; the match to TRBD1 covers 9 bases. The germline V gene encodes CDR1 SNHLY and CDR2 FYNNEI. The CDR3 has 14 residues. After removal of 7 bases from V and 3 bases from J, the junction contained 6 bases not matched to a gene.

The chain has TRBV11-2 and TRBJ2-1; D is ambiguous. V shed 3 bases and J shed 7 bases, with 10 bases lying between them. The germline V gene encodes CDR1 SGHAT and CDR2 FQNNGV. The CDR3 covers 13 residues. The CDR3 sequence: CASSFGIANEQFF. The CDR3 region has the DNA TGTGCCAGCAGCTTTGGGATTGCGAATGAGCAGTTCTTC.

The V call is TRBV11-2, the J call TRBJ1-1, with 10 nucleotides matching TRBD1. Germline V gives CDR1 SGHAT, CDR2 FQNNGV. This CDR3 contains 18 residues. J was trimmed by 7 bases and V by 2 bases; bases with no gene match: 16. CDR3 DNA: TGTGCCAGCAGCTTAAAGATGACAGGGGGCCGCCAGGACAATGAAGCTTTCTTT. It codes for CASSLKMTGGRQDNEAFF.

V gene TRBV5-1 combines with J gene TRBJ1-2; D remains ambiguous. Germline V lookup: CDR1 SGHRS, CDR2 YFSETQ. This CDR3 comprises 16 residues. V was pared by 0 bases and J by 4 bases, with 16 bases between. CDR3 sequence: CASSLASQGLSYGYTF. The CDR3 bases are TGCGCCAGCAGCTTGGCCTCCCAAGGGCTCTCCTATGGCTACACCTTC.

This chain links TRBV6-2 or TRBV6-3 with TRBJ1-5; D unresolved. Per germline, CDR1 MNHEY and CDR2 SVGEGT. Trimming shortened V by 3 bases and J by 0 bases, and 18 bases separated the two germline ends. This CDR3 comprises 18 residues. The CDR3 protein is CASSYILGQIYSNQPQHF. As DNA, the CDR3 is TGTGCCAGCAGTTATATTCTCGGGCAAATCTATAGCAATCAGCCCCAGCATTTT.

V is TRBV7-2 and J is TRBJ1-2, with D hard to call. Trimming cost V 3 bases and J 1 base, with 12 bases left between them. The CDR3 loop spans 15 amino acids. The V gene's germline CDR1 is SGHTA and CDR2 FQGNSA. In nucleotides, the CDR3 is TGTGCCAGCAGCTTCCCGGGCGGGGTTAACTATGGCTACACCTTC. Protein product: CASSFPGGVNYGYTF.

The chain combines TRBV28 with TRBJ2-7; tentative D call: TRBD2 (5 bases). V lost 3 bases to trimming and J lost 0 bases, with 15 bases between them. Germline-derived CDR1 and CDR2 are MDHEN and SYDVKM. There are 16 residues in the CDR3. The CDR3 DNA reads TGTGCCAGCAGTTTCCCCGCTCGGGGAAGCTCCTACGAGCAGTACTTC. This sequence encodes CASSFPARGSSYEQYF.

J is TRBJ2-7 and V is TRBV3-1 (or the pseudogene TRBV3-2); the D gene is possibly TRBD2 (7 bases). V was pared by 4 bases and J by 3 bases, with 16 bases between. This CDR3 is 15 amino acids long. Germline V gene sequence: CDR1 LGHDT, CDR2 YNNKEL (reference sequence). The CDR3 region is CASSPLLGGHYEQYF. The CDR3 coding sequence is TGTGCCAGCAGCCCTCTCCTGGGGGGGCACTACGAGCAGTACTTC.

The chain links TRBV6-2 or TRBV6-3 to TRBJ1-1; D remains ambiguous. The ends were cut back, 6 bases at V and 9 bases at J, with 11 bases in the middle. This CDR3 comprises 11 residues. Germline V gene data show CDR1 as MNHEY and CDR2 as SVGEGT. The CDR3 DNA sequence: TGTGCCAGCAGCCTTGGCCTTAAAGCTTTCTTT. It is translated as CASSLGLKAFF.

This chain uses TRBV12-3 or TRBV12-4 with TRBJ1-5; D gene unclear. V dropped 0 bases and J dropped 6 bases, with 6 bases sitting between them. The CDR3 sequence is 13 residues long. CDR3 nucleotides: TGTGCCAGCAGTTTAGCAGGGAGTCAGCCCCAGCATTTT. It specifies CASSLAGSQPQHF.

V gene TRBV5-8 combines with J gene TRBJ1-2, with D unclear. Germline V gene data show CDR1 as SGHTS and CDR2 as YDEGEE. V gave up 4 bases and J gave up 6 bases, with 22 bases separating them. The CDR3 is 16 residues long. In DNA, the CDR3 is TGTGCCAGCAGCAGAGGCGTGTTGGTGCAGGCGGATGGCTACACCTTC. It is translated as CASSRGVLVQADGYTF. Full variable domain (missing parts from reference TRBV5-8 and TRBJ1-2): EAGVTQSPTHLIKTRGQQATLRCSPISGHTSVYWYQQALGLGLQFLLWYDEGEERNRGNFPPRFSGRQFPNYSSELNVNALELEDSALYLCASSRGVLVQADGYTFGSGTRLTVV.

This clone occurred once. The gene calls are TRBV19 and TRBJ2-3; D is unresolved. Trimming removed 1 base at V and 3 bases at J, with 8 bases between. From germline, CDR1 is LNHDA and CDR2 SQIVND (reference sequence). This CDR3 comprises 14 residues. CDR3: CASSIGVETDTQYF. CDR3 in DNA: TGTGCCAGTAGTATAGGGGTAGAGACAGATACGCAGTATTTT.

Notes on this clone: One junction end does not reproduce the germline sequence, and a read error may be involved. This chain links TRBV6-5 with TRBJ2-7; TRBD2 aligns across 13 bases. The CDR3 totals 16 residues. Germline-derived CDR1 and CDR2 are MNHEY and SVGAGI. CDR3 DNA: TGTGCCAGCAGTAACTCGGGGACTAGCGGGGACTACGAGCAGTACTTC. Translation: CASSNSGTSGDYEQYF.

The J gene is TRBJ1-5, the V gene TRBV4-1; no clear D. The CDR3 is 16 residues long. V was pared by 1 base and J by 6 bases, with 16 bases between. CDR1 is MGHRA and CDR2 is YSYEKL in the germline V gene. The CDR3 sequence: CASSQAVISTFQPQHF. The DNA of the CDR3 is TGCGCCAGCAGCCAAGCAGTTATTTCTACTTTTCAGCCCCAGCATTTT.

The genes are TRBV14 and TRBJ1-2, with D uncertain. Trimming shortened V by 1 base and J by 10 bases, and 13 bases separated the two germline ends. The CDR3 is made up of 13 amino acids. Germline assignment: CDR1 SGHDN and CDR2 FVKESK. The CDR3, as DNA: TGTGCCAGCAGCCAAGTAGTAGTCGAAGACTACACCTTC. The encoded protein is CASSQVVVEDYTF.

V is TRBV5-4 and J is TRBJ2-6, with unresolved D. CDR1 and CDR2 from the germline V gene are SGHNT and YYREEE (reference sequence). Trimming removed 4 bases from V and 2 bases from J, with 4 bases in between. The CDR3 has 13 residues. The CDR3 loop reads CASSRTGANVLTF. The CDR3 coding sequence is TGTGCCAGCAGCCGAACTGGGGCCAACGTCCTGACTTTC.

V is TRBV5-1 and J is TRBJ2-4; 8 positions agree with TRBD1. V lost 2 bases to trimming and J lost 0 bases; unmatched junction nucleotides: 4. The CDR3 loop spans 16 amino acids. CDR1 SGHRS and CDR2 YFSETQ come from the germline V gene. The DNA of the CDR3 is TGCGCCAGCAGCTTCGGACAGGGACTAGCCAAAAACATTCAGTACTTC. Translating gives CASSFGQGLAKNIQYF.

The chain has TRBV6-6 and TRBJ2-3; 9 bases agree with TRBD2. CDR1 and CDR2 (germline): MNHNY, SVGAGI (reference sequence). With 2 bases clipped from V and 2 bases from J, the junction kept 5 bases outside the gene matches. This CDR3 is 16 amino acids long. The CDR3 is CASSYILAGPTDTQYF. CDR3 sequence (DNA): TGTGCCAGCAGTTACATCCTAGCGGGACCCACAGATACGCAGTATTTT.